This T cell receptor beta chain was identified in a study of T cell changes during pregnancy in multiple sclerosis. The germline V and J ends were trimmed by 5 bases and 4 bases, with 14 bases remaining between them. CDR1 and CDR2 from the germline V gene are SEHNR and FQNEAQ (reference sequence). CDR3 length: 15 residues. Produced via immunoSEQ multiplex PCR; TCRdb's table is partial and in-frame only. This repertoire shows tens of thousands of clones, approximately 90% found once; its top ten account for approximately 0.59%. This chain connects TRBV7-9 to TRBJ2-2; TRBD2 is a possible D gene (6 bases). The sequenced sample was CD4+ T cells from peripheral blood mononuclear cells, obtained in the first trimester of pregnancy. This sequence was found in a female donor with multiple sclerosis, enrolled in a pregnancy study. The CDR3 nucleotides read TGTGCCAGCAGCAACCCTAGCGCGCGCACCGGGGAGCTGTTTTTT. Its protein is CASSNPSARTGELFF.